The rows below give T cell receptor beta chains drawn from one sample of a study of early T cells in non-severe SARS-CoV-2 infection. TCRdb itself ran the 5' RACE reads through MiXCR, one entry per CDR3 protein. The sample holds over 45,000 distinct CDR3 sequences; 5.6% are singletons and the top ten take about 4.3%. What was sequenced was whole blood. These receptors all come from an adult who was a healthcare worker with PCR-confirmed SARS-CoV-2 infection or an uninfected control (not recorded which). Both conserved end residues are part of each CDR3. A D gene is named only where the DNA matches it firmly. Rows may omit the clone size; those that give it use once, few, many or a size class.

d_call clone_size j_call v_call cdr3_nt cdr3_aa
. . TRBJ2-3 TRBV7-6 TGTGCCAGCAGCTTACCTCCATACACAGATACGCAGTATTTT CASSLPPYTDTQYF
TRBD1 many TRBJ2-4 TRBV6-1 TGTGCCAGCAGTGCTGGGGACAGGGAGAGCATTCAGTACTTC CASSAGDRESIQYF
. many TRBJ2-3 TRBV27 TGTGCCATACGAATGCGGTGGGCTAGCACAGATACGCAGTATTTT CAIRMRWASTDTQYF
TRBD2 few TRBJ2-1 TRBV28 TGTGCCAGCAGCCGGCGGGGGGGAATATACAATGAGCAGTTCTTC CASSRRGGIYNEQFF
. . TRBJ1-1 TRBV29-1 TGCAGCGGCGGGGGATGGACTGAAGCTTTCTTT CSGGGWTEAFF
TRBD1 many TRBJ2-7 TRBV13 TGTGCCAGCAGCTTAGGGGACAGGGGGAGCTCCTACGAGCAGTACTTC CASSLGDRGSSYEQYF
. many TRBJ1-5 TRBV18 TGTGCCAGCTCACGCGCTACGGGTAGCAATCAGCCCCAGCATTTT CASSRATGSNQPQHF
TRBD2 . TRBJ2-2 TRBV7-2 TGTGCCAGCAGAAATGGCCCCGCGGCAGCGGGAGATGGCGCCGGGGAGCTGTTTTTT CASRNGPAAAGDGAGELFF
TRBD1 . TRBJ1-6 TRBV7-2 TGTGCCAGCACGCTCCCAGGGGGCTACTCACCCCTCCACTTT CASTLPGGYSPLHF
. . TRBJ1-5 TRBV7-9 TGTGCCAGCAGCTCGGTGCGGACCGAGGATAGCAATCAGCCCCAGCATTTT CASSSVRTEDSNQPQHF
. many TRBJ1-2 TRBV21-1 TGTGCCAGCAAGTCTTATGGCTACACCTTC CASKSYGYTF
. many TRBJ1-6 TRBV2 TGTGCCAGCACCACTAGAAGGGGTTGGAATTCACCCCTCCACTTT CASTTRRGWNSPLHF
TRBD2 . TRBJ2-7 TRBV9 TGTGCCAGCAGCCGGGGGGTCGAGCAGTACTTC CASSRGVEQYF
TRBD1 many TRBJ2-7 TRBV9 TGTGCCAGCAGCGTTGGCCCGGGACAGGGGACCTCCGAGCAGTACTTC CASSVGPGQGTSEQYF
. many TRBJ2-5 TRBV5-1 TGCGCCAGCAGCTTGGACGGGAGAGGGGTTGAGGAGACCCAGTACTTC CASSLDGRGVEETQYF
. . TRBJ1-4 TRBV12-5 TGTGCTAGTGGTTCCAGCCTCGGGGGGTATGAAAAACTGTTTTTT CASGSSLGGYEKLFF
. few TRBJ1-6 TRBV7-2 TGTGCCAGCAGCTTAGCTCAGATACGACTAGAATCACCCCTCCACTTT CASSLAQIRLESPLHF
TRBD2 . TRBJ2-2 TRBV6-1 TGTGCCAGCAGTGTGAGCGGGAGCACAGAGACCGGGGAGCTGTTTTTT CASSVSGSTETGELFF
. many TRBJ1-4 TRBV7-8 TGTGCCAGCAGTTACAGGGTCGATAATGAAAAACTGTTTTTT CASSYRVDNEKLFF
. many TRBJ2-1 TRBV20-1 TGCAGTGCTTACAAGCGGGCCGAGTTTTTCAATGAGCAGTTCTTC CSAYKRAEFFNEQFF
TRBD2 many TRBJ2-1 TRBV20-1 TGCAGTTCGCCCGGCGGGGGGTCCGTAGGTGAGCAGTTCTTC CSSPGGGSVGEQFF
. many TRBJ2-7 TRBV7-8 TGTGCCAGCAGCTCCACTTTGACAGCGATGAGGGCCTACGAGCAGTACTTC CASSSTLTAMRAYEQYF
. many TRBJ2-6 TRBV27 TGTGCCAGCAGTTTTGAGGGCTCTGGGGCCAACGTCCTGACTTTC CASSFEGSGANVLTF
. many TRBJ1-5 TRBV6-1 TGTGCCAGCAGACCCAGAGGGGGATCGGGTAGGAGCAATCAGCCCCAGCATTTT CASRPRGGSGRSNQPQHF
TRBD1 many TRBJ2-4 TRBV2 TGTGCCAGCATCTACAGGGGCCAGGCCAAAAACATTCAGTACTTC CASIYRGQAKNIQYF
. few TRBJ2-3 TRBV7-9 TGTGCCAGCAGCGCCTCAAATACGCAGTATTTT CASSASNTQYF
. few TRBJ1-4 TRBV5-1 TGCGCCAGCAGTTACGACGGGGAAAAACTGTTTTTT CASSYDGEKLFF
TRBD1 . TRBJ2-7 TRBV19 TGTGCCAGTAGTAGTCGGGGACAGCCCTACGAGCAGTACTTC CASSSRGQPYEQYF
TRBD1 few TRBJ1-2 TRBV6-5 TGTGCCAGCATCCCAGGGACAGGATATGGCTACACCTTC CASIPGTGYGYTF
. many TRBJ1-4 TRBV25-1 TGTGCCAGCAGCCCCGCCAAGCCCGGGAGAACTAATGAAAAACTGTTTTTT CASSPAKPGRTNEKLFF
. few TRBJ2-1 TRBV19 TGTGCCAGTAGTATATTGAGAGGGTCCGACAATGAGCAGTTCTTC CASSILRGSDNEQFF
. few TRBJ1-1 TRBV11-1 TGTGCCAGCAGCTGGGCCGCAGGGACTGGAGGCACTGAAGCTTTCTTT CASSWAAGTGGTEAFF
. . TRBJ1-2 TRBV5-4 TGTGCCAGCAGCTTGGACTCCACCACATTAGGCAAGGATGGCTACACCTTC CASSLDSTTLGKDGYTF
. . TRBJ2-3 TRBV11-2 TGTGCCAGCAGTTGGACAGATACGCAGTATTTT CASSWTDTQYF
. . TRBJ1-1 TRBV5-1 TGCGCCAGTAATAAGGCCGGAGACACTGAAGCTTTCTTT CASNKAGDTEAFF
TRBD2 many TRBJ2-2 TRBV6-6 TGTGCCAGCAGTTACCCAGCGGGAGGACGGGACACCGGGGAGCTGTTTTTT CASSYPAGGRDTGELFF
. . TRBJ2-7 TRBV29-1 TGCAGCGCCACATCGAGCTCCGAGCAGTACTTC CSATSSSEQYF
TRBD2 . TRBJ2-5 TRBV20-1 TGCAGCGCACCGACTAGCGGGGTGGTGGAGACCCAGTACTTC CSAPTSGVVETQYF
TRBD2 . TRBJ2-5 TRBV7-8 TGTGCCAGCAGCTGGGGGCCTAGCGGGGGAAAAGAGACCCAGTACTTC CASSWGPSGGKETQYF
. . TRBJ1-4 TRBV20-1 TGCAGTGCTGGGGGGCCTACAGCTAATGAAAAACTGTTTTTT CSAGGPTANEKLFF
. many TRBJ1-1 TRBV4-1 TGCGCCAGCAGCACACGGGTTGCTAACACTGAAGCTTTCTTT CASSTRVANTEAFF
TRBD2 many TRBJ2-1 TRBV18 TGTGCCAGCTCACCACGGCGCGGGAGGAACAATGAGCAGTTCTTC CASSPRRGRNNEQFF
. many TRBJ1-2 TRBV15 TGTGCCACCAGCAGGGACAGACTCTATGGCTACACCTTC CATSRDRLYGYTF
TRBD1 many TRBJ1-2 TRBV2 TGTGCCAGCAGGGCGGGACAGACAAGAGATGGCTACACCTTC CASRAGQTRDGYTF
. few TRBJ2-7 TRBV27 TGTGCCAGCACCCCTCTGGGAGGGACAGGTACCGAGCAGTACTTC CASTPLGGTGTEQYF